These T cell receptor beta chains were read from a single sample in a study of cytomegalovirus exposure and HLA in healthy donors. Sequencing used immunoSEQ multiplex PCR; TCRdb keeps in-frame clones, though not all of them. The sample records approximately 150,000 clones, 73% being singletons. The sequenced sample was PBMCs. The receptors originated from a woman aged 18-30 years in good health and CMV-seropositive. CDR3s include the opening cysteine and the closing phenylalanine or tryptophan. The D gene is left open where the match is weak. Size values are once, few and many counts, or a class for expanded clones, and some rows have none.

cdr3_length: 16
v_call: TRBV27
j_call: TRBJ1-1
clone_size: NA
d_call: NA
cdr3_nt: TGTGCCAGCAGAATTAACCAGGGATTGATGAACACTGAAGCTTTCTTT
cdr3_aa: CASRINQGLMNTEAFF

cdr3_length: 15
v_call: TRBV7-4
j_call: TRBJ2-1
clone_size: NA
d_call: TRBD2
cdr3_nt: TGTGCCAGCAGCTCCCAGCGGGGGGTTTACAATGAGCAGTTCTTC
cdr3_aa: CASSSQRGVYNEQFF

cdr3_length: 16
v_call: TRBV5-1
j_call: TRBJ2-1
clone_size: NA
d_call: TRBD2
cdr3_nt: TGCGCCAGCAGCCTGCTCCCAGCGGGGGAATACAATGAGCAGTTCTTC
cdr3_aa: CASSLLPAGEYNEQFF

cdr3_length: 15
v_call: TRBV29-1
j_call: TRBJ1-3
clone_size: NA
d_call: NA
cdr3_nt: TGCAGCGTTGAAGATCAGCCAGGGTCTGGAAACACCATATATTTT
cdr3_aa: CSVEDQPGSGNTIYF

cdr3_length: 18
v_call: TRBV5-1
j_call: TRBJ2-5
clone_size: NA
d_call: TRBD2
cdr3_nt: TGCGCCAGCAGTTCATTTTGGTCCGGGACTAGCGGGAAAGAGACCCAGTACTTC
cdr3_aa: CASSSFWSGTSGKETQYF

cdr3_length: 13
v_call: TRBV9
j_call: TRBJ2-7
clone_size: NA
d_call: TRBD1
cdr3_nt: TGTGCCAGCAGCGACGACAGGGCCTACGAGCAGTACTTC
cdr3_aa: CASSDDRAYEQYF

cdr3_length: 16
v_call: TRBV2
j_call: TRBJ1-6
clone_size: NA
d_call: TRBD1
cdr3_nt: TGTGCCAGCAGCGCCCAGGGCAGGGGGAATAATTCACCCCTCCACTTT
cdr3_aa: CASSAQGRGNNSPLHF

cdr3_length: 19
v_call: TRBV19
j_call: TRBJ1-4
clone_size: NA
d_call: NA
cdr3_nt: TGTGCCAGTAGTATACTGCCGGGCAGGGGCAGTGCAACTAATGAAAAACTGTTTTTT
cdr3_aa: CASSILPGRGSATNEKLFF

cdr3_length: 15
v_call: TRBV19
j_call: TRBJ2-4
clone_size: NA
d_call: NA
cdr3_nt: TGTGCCAGTAGTACGAGAGTCGAAGCTTTCGACATTCAGTACTTC
cdr3_aa: CASSTRVEAFDIQYF

cdr3_length: 14
v_call: TRBV7-2
j_call: TRBJ2-7
clone_size: NA
d_call: TRBD2
cdr3_nt: TGTGCCAGCAGCCTAGCCGGGACTAGTTACGAGCAGTACTTC
cdr3_aa: CASSLAGTSYEQYF

cdr3_length: 16
v_call: TRBV18
j_call: TRBJ2-3
clone_size: NA
d_call: NA
cdr3_nt: TGTGCCAGCTCACCCGACAGTCGCCAGGGCACAGATACGCAGTATTTT
cdr3_aa: CASSPDSRQGTDTQYF

cdr3_length: 17
v_call: TRBV7-9
j_call: TRBJ1-6
clone_size: once
d_call: TRBD1
cdr3_nt: TGTGCCAGCAGACCCGGAACAGGGGGAACATATAATTCACCCCTCCACTTT
cdr3_aa: CASRPGTGGTYNSPLHF

cdr3_length: 15
v_call: TRBV7-6
j_call: TRBJ2-7
clone_size: NA
d_call: TRBD1
cdr3_nt: TGTGCCAGCAGCTTAGAGGGGACAGCTTCCTACGAGCAGTACTTC
cdr3_aa: CASSLEGTASYEQYF

cdr3_length: 15
v_call: TRBV19
j_call: TRBJ1-1
clone_size: NA
d_call: NA
cdr3_nt: TGTGCCAGTAGTAAGATGCTCCATGGAGGGACTGAAGCTTTCTTT
cdr3_aa: CASSKMLHGGTEAFF

cdr3_length: 16
v_call: TRBV7-9
j_call: TRBJ1-5
clone_size: NA
d_call: NA
cdr3_nt: TGTTCCAGCCTCAGTAAAGGGGGTTTCGGCAATCAGCCCCAGCATTTT
cdr3_aa: CSSLSKGGFGNQPQHF

cdr3_length: 13
v_call: TRBV7-8
j_call: TRBJ2-2
clone_size: NA
d_call: NA
cdr3_nt: TGTGCCAGCAGCTTAACAACCACCGGGGAGCTGTTTTTT
cdr3_aa: CASSLTTTGELFF

cdr3_length: 14
v_call: TRBV2
j_call: TRBJ1-4
clone_size: NA
d_call: NA
cdr3_nt: TGTGCCAGCATGATTTGGGGCGTTGATGAAAAACTGTTTTTT
cdr3_aa: CASMIWGVDEKLFF

cdr3_length: 16
v_call: TRBV15
j_call: TRBJ2-7
clone_size: once
d_call: TRBD2
cdr3_nt: TGTGCCACCAGCCTTGAGCCCGGGACTAGCGGGTACGAGCAGTACTTC
cdr3_aa: CATSLEPGTSGYEQYF

cdr3_length: 15
v_call: TRBV25-1
j_call: TRBJ2-3
clone_size: few
d_call: TRBD1
cdr3_nt: TGTGCCAGCAGTGGACAGGGGGGTGTTTCAGATACGCAGTATTTT
cdr3_aa: CASSGQGGVSDTQYF

cdr3_length: 13
v_call: TRBV4-3
j_call: TRBJ1-4
clone_size: NA
d_call: NA
cdr3_nt: TGCGCCAGCAGCCCCACCCGGAATGAAAAACTGTTTTTT
cdr3_aa: CASSPTRNEKLFF

cdr3_length: 16
v_call: TRBV4-3
j_call: TRBJ2-1
clone_size: few
d_call: NA
cdr3_nt: TGCGCCAGCAGCCAAGATGTAATGGGGAGCGTGAATGAGCAGTTCTTC
cdr3_aa: CASSQDVMGSVNEQFF

cdr3_length: 14
v_call: TRBV27
j_call: TRBJ2-2
clone_size: NA
d_call: NA
cdr3_nt: TGTGCCAGCGGGTGGGGAGCGAACACCGGGGAGCTGTTTTTT
cdr3_aa: CASGWGANTGELFF

cdr3_length: 14
v_call: TRBV6-5
j_call: TRBJ1-2
clone_size: NA
d_call: TRBD1
cdr3_nt: TGTGCCAGCAGTGCAGGACAGGGGGCGAGAGGCTACACCTTC
cdr3_aa: CASSAGQGARGYTF

cdr3_length: 14
v_call: TRBV4-3
j_call: TRBJ2-7
clone_size: NA
d_call: NA
cdr3_nt: TGCGCCAGCAGCCAAAATCGGGGATCCTACGAGCAGTACTTC
cdr3_aa: CASSQNRGSYEQYF

cdr3_length: 16
v_call: TRBV19
j_call: TRBJ2-1
clone_size: NA
d_call: TRBD2
cdr3_nt: TGTGCCAGTAGTCCGGGAATAGCGGGGGGGCTGCGGGAGCAGTTCTTC
cdr3_aa: CASSPGIAGGLREQFF

cdr3_length: 13
v_call: TRBV2
j_call: TRBJ1-1
clone_size: NA
d_call: TRBD1
cdr3_nt: TGTGCCAGCAGGGGACAGGGGAGGACTGAAGCTTTCTTT
cdr3_aa: CASRGQGRTEAFF

cdr3_length: 17
v_call: TRBV7-9
j_call: TRBJ2-1
clone_size: NA
d_call: TRBD1
cdr3_nt: TGTGCCAGCAGCCCATTTTCGGACAGGGGAAGCTACAATGAGCAGTTCTTC
cdr3_aa: CASSPFSDRGSYNEQFF

cdr3_length: 16
v_call: TRBV4-3
j_call: TRBJ2-7
clone_size: NA
d_call: TRBD2
cdr3_nt: TGCGCCAGCAGCCAAGACGGGACGGGGGGCTCCTACGAGCAGTACTTC
cdr3_aa: CASSQDGTGGSYEQYF

cdr3_length: 15
v_call: TRBV7-2
j_call: TRBJ1-4
clone_size: NA
d_call: NA
cdr3_nt: TGTGCCAGCAGCTTAGGAGGGTCTGCTAATGAAAAACTGTTTTTT
cdr3_aa: CASSLGGSANEKLFF

cdr3_length: 11
v_call: TRBV14
j_call: TRBJ2-5
clone_size: NA
d_call: NA
cdr3_nt: TGTGCCAGCAGCATTGCGGAGACCCAGTACTTC
cdr3_aa: CASSIAETQYF

cdr3_length: 13
v_call: TRBV5-5
j_call: TRBJ1-2
clone_size: NA
d_call: TRBD1
cdr3_nt: TGTGCCAGCAGCGATGAGGGGGCGAATGGCTACACCTTC
cdr3_aa: CASSDEGANGYTF

cdr3_length: 15
v_call: TRBV4-3
j_call: TRBJ1-2
clone_size: NA
d_call: NA
cdr3_nt: TGCGCCAGCAGCCAAGTCACCGGGACTACCTATGGCTACACCTTC
cdr3_aa: CASSQVTGTTYGYTF

cdr3_length: 17
v_call: TRBV28
j_call: TRBJ1-6
clone_size: NA
d_call: NA
cdr3_nt: TGTGCCAGCACTTCCATGTGGTGGACAGATAGTAATTCACCCCTCCACTTT
cdr3_aa: CASTSMWWTDSNSPLHF

cdr3_length: 14
v_call: TRBV7-9
j_call: TRBJ1-1
clone_size: NA
d_call: NA
cdr3_nt: TGTGCCAGCAGCCCCGATCTATTAAACACTGAAGCTTTCTTT
cdr3_aa: CASSPDLLNTEAFF

cdr3_length: 15
v_call: TRBV13
j_call: TRBJ2-1
clone_size: NA
d_call: NA
cdr3_nt: TGTGCCAGCAGCTTAGATGCTAGCTCCTACAATGAGCAGTTCTTC
cdr3_aa: CASSLDASSYNEQFF

cdr3_length: 14
v_call: TRBV7-2
j_call: TRBJ2-1
clone_size: once
d_call: NA
cdr3_nt: TGTGCCAGCAGCTCGACTAGGACGTACAATGAGCAGTTCTTC
cdr3_aa: CASSSTRTYNEQFF

cdr3_length: 17
v_call: TRBV27
j_call: TRBJ2-1
clone_size: NA
d_call: TRBD2
cdr3_nt: TGTGCCAGCAGATCTACGACTAGCGGCTTAAACTACAATGAGCAGTTCTTC
cdr3_aa: CASRSTTSGLNYNEQFF

cdr3_length: 18
v_call: TRBV5-6
j_call: TRBJ2-4
clone_size: NA
d_call: TRBD2
cdr3_nt: TGTGCCAGCAGCTTGGGAGGTAGCGGGGGCGTAGCCAAAAACATTCAGTACTTC
cdr3_aa: CASSLGGSGGVAKNIQYF

cdr3_length: 13
v_call: TRBV9
j_call: TRBJ2-7
clone_size: NA
d_call: TRBD1
cdr3_nt: TGTGCCAGCAGCGTAGGGACAGGGAAAGAGCAGTACTTC
cdr3_aa: CASSVGTGKEQYF

cdr3_length: 15
v_call: TRBV11-2
j_call: TRBJ1-1
clone_size: NA
d_call: NA
cdr3_nt: TGTGCCAGCAGCCCAGGACACCCTCTAGTCACTGAAGCTTTCTTT
cdr3_aa: CASSPGHPLVTEAFF

cdr3_length: 13
v_call: TRBV18
j_call: TRBJ2-1
clone_size: NA
d_call: NA
cdr3_nt: TGTGCCAGCTCATCGGGGGGCCACAATGAGCAGTTCTTC
cdr3_aa: CASSSGGHNEQFF

cdr3_length: 16
v_call: TRBV15
j_call: TRBJ2-1
clone_size: NA
d_call: NA
cdr3_nt: TGTGCCACCGGGGGGCCCGGGCGGGGGCCCTACAATGAGCAGTTCTTC
cdr3_aa: CATGGPGRGPYNEQFF

cdr3_length: 14
v_call: TRBV5-1
j_call: TRBJ2-5
clone_size: NA
d_call: TRBD1
cdr3_nt: TGCGCCAGCAGCGCGGACAGGGTCCAAGAGACCCAGTACTTC
cdr3_aa: CASSADRVQETQYF

cdr3_length: 16
v_call: TRBV19
j_call: TRBJ2-7
clone_size: NA
d_call: TRBD2
cdr3_nt: TGTGCCAGTAGCCTCCTTGGGGGGACTAGCTCCTACGAGCAGTACTTC
cdr3_aa: CASSLLGGTSSYEQYF

cdr3_length: 13
v_call: TRBV28
j_call: TRBJ1-1
clone_size: NA
d_call: NA
cdr3_nt: TGTGCCAGCAGTTGGCAGGGGAACACTGAAGCTTTCTTT
cdr3_aa: CASSWQGNTEAFF

cdr3_length: 16
v_call: TRBV7-9
j_call: TRBJ1-3
clone_size: NA
d_call: TRBD1
cdr3_nt: TGTGCCAGCAGCCCGACAGGGGGCCAAGGTGGAAACACCATATATTTT
cdr3_aa: CASSPTGGQGGNTIYF

cdr3_length: 15
v_call: TRBV30
j_call: TRBJ2-5
clone_size: NA
d_call: NA
cdr3_nt: TGTGCCTGGAGTCCTTTGGGACTCGGTGGGGAGACCCAGTACTTC
cdr3_aa: CAWSPLGLGGETQYF

cdr3_length: 14
v_call: TRBV5-4
j_call: TRBJ2-5
clone_size: NA
d_call: NA
cdr3_nt: TGTGCCAGCAGCTTCACGGACAGCCAAGAGACCCAGTACTTC
cdr3_aa: CASSFTDSQETQYF

cdr3_length: 13
v_call: TRBV7-8
j_call: TRBJ2-7
clone_size: NA
d_call: TRBD1
cdr3_nt: TGTGCCAGCAGCTTAAGGGGACAGGGACACCAGTACTTC
cdr3_aa: CASSLRGQGHQYF

cdr3_length: 13
v_call: TRBV2
j_call: TRBJ1-2
clone_size: once
d_call: NA
cdr3_nt: TGTGCCAGCAGTGAATCCAGGGTGAAGGGCTACACCTTC
cdr3_aa: CASSESRVKGYTF

cdr3_length: 16
v_call: TRBV6-1
j_call: TRBJ1-3
clone_size: NA
d_call: TRBD1
cdr3_nt: TGTGCCAGCAGTGAGCCCAGGGGGCTGGATGGAAACACCATATATTTT
cdr3_aa: CASSEPRGLDGNTIYF

cdr3_length: 14
v_call: TRBV6-5
j_call: TRBJ2-7
clone_size: few
d_call: NA
cdr3_nt: TGTGCCAGTCTACGATCGACAGGTTCCTACGAGCAGTACTTC
cdr3_aa: CASLRSTGSYEQYF

cdr3_length: 16
v_call: TRBV30
j_call: TRBJ2-1
clone_size: NA
d_call: TRBD1
cdr3_nt: TGTGCCTGGATACGGTTTCCGGGACAGTCCCACAATGAGCAGTTCTTC
cdr3_aa: CAWIRFPGQSHNEQFF

cdr3_length: 14
v_call: TRBV27
j_call: TRBJ2-1
clone_size: few
d_call: TRBD1
cdr3_nt: TGTGCCAGCAGTTTACCCGGGACAGACAATGAGCAGTTCTTC
cdr3_aa: CASSLPGTDNEQFF

cdr3_length: 13
v_call: TRBV6-1
j_call: TRBJ1-5
clone_size: NA
d_call: TRBD1
cdr3_nt: TGTGCCAGCAGGGGACAGGGAAGTCAGCCCCAGCATTTT
cdr3_aa: CASRGQGSQPQHF